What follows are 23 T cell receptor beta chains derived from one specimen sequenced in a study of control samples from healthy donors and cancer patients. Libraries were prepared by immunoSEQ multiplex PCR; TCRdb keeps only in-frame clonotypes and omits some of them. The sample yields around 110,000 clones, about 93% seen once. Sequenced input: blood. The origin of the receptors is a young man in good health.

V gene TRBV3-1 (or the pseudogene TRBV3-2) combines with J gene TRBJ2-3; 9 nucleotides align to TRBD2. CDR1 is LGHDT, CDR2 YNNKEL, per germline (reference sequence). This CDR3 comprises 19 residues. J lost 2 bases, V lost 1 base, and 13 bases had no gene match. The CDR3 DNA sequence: TGTGCCAGCAGCCAAGTCTACTCCGTTCTAGCGGGGTACACAGATACGCAGTATTTT. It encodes CASSQVYSVLAGYTDTQYF.

This CDR3 is CASSEMDGYGYTF. CDR3 DNA: TGTGCCAGCAGTGAAATGGACGGTTATGGCTACACCTTC. The genes are TRBV6-1 and TRBJ1-2; D ambiguous. V shed 2 bases and J shed 5 bases, with 9 bases lying between them. Germline values: CDR1 MNHNS, CDR2 SASEGT. The CDR3 spans 13 residues.

CDR3 loop: CASSVERGTGFEQFF. In nucleotides, the CDR3 is TGTGCCAGCAGCGTAGAGAGGGGGACAGGGTTTGAGCAGTTCTTC. The chain combines TRBV9 with TRBJ2-1; 9 bases fit TRBD1. The CDR3 totals 15 residues. The germline V gene has CDR1 SGDLS and CDR2 YYNGEE. The ends lost 0 bases at V and 9 bases at J; junction bases unmatched: 7.

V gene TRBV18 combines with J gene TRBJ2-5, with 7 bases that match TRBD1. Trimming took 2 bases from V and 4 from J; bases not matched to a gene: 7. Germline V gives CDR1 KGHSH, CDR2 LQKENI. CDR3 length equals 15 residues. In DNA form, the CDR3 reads TGTGCCAGCTCACCAAGGACAGGCCCACCAGAGACCCAGTACTTC. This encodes CASSPRTGPPETQYF.

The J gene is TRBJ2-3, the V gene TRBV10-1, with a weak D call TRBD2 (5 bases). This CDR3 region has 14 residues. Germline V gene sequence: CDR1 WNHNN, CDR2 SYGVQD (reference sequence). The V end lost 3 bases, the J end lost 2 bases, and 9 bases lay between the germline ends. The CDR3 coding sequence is TGCGCCAGCAGTGAAGAGCGGAACACAGATACGCAGTATTTT. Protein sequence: CASSEERNTDTQYF.

CDR3 region: CASSLGQAPYNEQFF. The CDR3 DNA reads TGCGCCAGCAGCTTGGGACAGGCCCCCTACAATGAGCAGTTCTTC. The chain has TRBV5-1 and TRBJ2-1; possibly TRBD1 for D (6 bases). Germline V gene data show CDR1 as SGHRS and CDR2 as YFSETQ. V was pared by 0 bases and J by 2 bases, with 9 bases between. The CDR3 totals 15 residues.

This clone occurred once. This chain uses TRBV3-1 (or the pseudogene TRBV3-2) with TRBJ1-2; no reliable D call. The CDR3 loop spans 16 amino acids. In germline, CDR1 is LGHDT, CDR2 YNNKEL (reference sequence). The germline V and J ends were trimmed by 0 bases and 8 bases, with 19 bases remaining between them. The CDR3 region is CASSQDLRAGSQGYTF. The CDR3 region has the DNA TGTGCCAGCAGCCAAGATCTGAGGGCCGGGTCGCAAGGCTACACCTTC.

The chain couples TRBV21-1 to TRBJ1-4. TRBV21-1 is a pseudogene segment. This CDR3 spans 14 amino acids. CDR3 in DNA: TGTGCCAGCATGGGGTTTTGTACTAATGAAAAACTGTTTTTT. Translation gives CASMGFCTNEKLFF.

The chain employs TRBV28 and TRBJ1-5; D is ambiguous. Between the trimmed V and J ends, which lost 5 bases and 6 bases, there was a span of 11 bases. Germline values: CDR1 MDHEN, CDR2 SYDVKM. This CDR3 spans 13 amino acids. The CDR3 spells CASSPSWGQPQHF. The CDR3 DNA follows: TGTGCCAGCAGTCCCTCATGGGGTCAGCCCCAGCATTTT.

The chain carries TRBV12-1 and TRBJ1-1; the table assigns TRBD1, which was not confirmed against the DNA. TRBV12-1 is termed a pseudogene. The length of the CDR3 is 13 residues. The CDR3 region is CAEGAAKNTEAFF. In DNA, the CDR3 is TGTGCAGAGGGGGCTGCCAAGAACACTGAAGCTTTCTTT.

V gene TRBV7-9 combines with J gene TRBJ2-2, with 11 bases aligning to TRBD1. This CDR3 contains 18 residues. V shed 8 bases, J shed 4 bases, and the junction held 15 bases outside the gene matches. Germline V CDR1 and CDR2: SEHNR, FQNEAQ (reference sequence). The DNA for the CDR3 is TGTGCCAGCCCTGGTCCGCTCCGGGACAGGGGGAGCACCGGGGAGCTGTTTTTT. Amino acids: CASPGPLRDRGSTGELFF.

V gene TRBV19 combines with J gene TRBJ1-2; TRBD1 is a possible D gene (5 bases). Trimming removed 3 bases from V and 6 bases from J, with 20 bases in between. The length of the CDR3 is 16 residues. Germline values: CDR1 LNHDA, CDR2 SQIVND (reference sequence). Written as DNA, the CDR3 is TGTGCCAGTAGTATCGGACATCCCTCCAAGGGCCATGGCTACACCTTC. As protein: CASSIGHPSKGHGYTF.

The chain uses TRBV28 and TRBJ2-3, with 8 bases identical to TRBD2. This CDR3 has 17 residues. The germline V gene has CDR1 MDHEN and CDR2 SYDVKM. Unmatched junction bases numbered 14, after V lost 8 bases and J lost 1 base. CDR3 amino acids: CASGTSGDPRGTDTQYF. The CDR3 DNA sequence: TGTGCCAGCGGGACTAGTGGGGATCCCCGTGGCACAGATACGCAGTATTTT.

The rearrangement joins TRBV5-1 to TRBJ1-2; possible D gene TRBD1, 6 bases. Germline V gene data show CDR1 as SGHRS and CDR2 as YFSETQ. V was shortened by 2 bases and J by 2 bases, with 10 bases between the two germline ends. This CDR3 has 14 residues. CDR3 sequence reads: CASSLQGGNYGYTF. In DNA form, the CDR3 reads TGCGCCAGCAGCTTACAGGGCGGCAACTATGGCTACACCTTC.

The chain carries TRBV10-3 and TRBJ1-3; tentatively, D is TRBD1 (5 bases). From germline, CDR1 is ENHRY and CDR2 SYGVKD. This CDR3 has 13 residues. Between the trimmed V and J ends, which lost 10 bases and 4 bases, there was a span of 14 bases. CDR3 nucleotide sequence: TGTGCCACAGGGAGGGACGACGGAAACACCATATATTTT. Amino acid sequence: CATGRDDGNTIYF.

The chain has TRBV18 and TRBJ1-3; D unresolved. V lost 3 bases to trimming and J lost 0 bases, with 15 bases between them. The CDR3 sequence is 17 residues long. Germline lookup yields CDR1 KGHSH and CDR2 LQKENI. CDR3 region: CASSPREHASSGNTIYF. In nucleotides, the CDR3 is TGTGCCAGCTCACCGCGGGAACACGCTAGCTCTGGAAACACCATATATTTT.

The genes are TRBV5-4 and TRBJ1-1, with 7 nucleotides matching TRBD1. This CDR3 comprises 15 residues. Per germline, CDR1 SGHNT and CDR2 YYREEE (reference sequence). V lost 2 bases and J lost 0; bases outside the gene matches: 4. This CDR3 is CASSFPGQMNTEAFF. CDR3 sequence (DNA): TGTGCCAGCAGCTTCCCGGGACAGATGAACACTGAAGCTTTCTTT.

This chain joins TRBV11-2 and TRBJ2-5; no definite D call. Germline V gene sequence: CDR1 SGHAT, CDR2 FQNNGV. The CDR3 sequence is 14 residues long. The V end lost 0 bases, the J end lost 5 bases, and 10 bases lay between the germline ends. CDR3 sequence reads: CASSLDRNGETQYF. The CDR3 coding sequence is TGTGCCAGCAGCTTAGATCGTAACGGGGAGACCCAGTACTTC.

As DNA, the CDR3 is TGTGCCAGCATCCCAGGGGGGGCCGGGGAGCTGTTTTTT. Translating it yields CASIPGGAGELFF. This chain uses TRBV6-6 with TRBJ2-2; D possibly matches TRBD1 or TRBD2 (7 bases each). Trimming left V 7 bases short and J 6 bases short, with 12 bases between. The CDR3 is 13 amino acids. Germline V gene lookup returns CDR1 MNHNY and CDR2 SVGAGI (reference sequence).

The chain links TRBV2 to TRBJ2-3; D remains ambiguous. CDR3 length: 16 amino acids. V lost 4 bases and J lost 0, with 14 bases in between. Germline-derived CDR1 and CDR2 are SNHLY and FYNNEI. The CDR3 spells CASSGEEIPSTDTQYF. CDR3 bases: TGTGCCAGCAGTGGCGAAGAGATACCTAGCACAGATACGCAGTATTTT.

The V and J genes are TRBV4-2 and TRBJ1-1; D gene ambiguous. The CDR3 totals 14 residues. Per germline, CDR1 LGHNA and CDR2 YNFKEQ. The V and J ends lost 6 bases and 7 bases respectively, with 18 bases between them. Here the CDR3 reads CASSLGPQENEAFF. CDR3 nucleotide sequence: TGTGCCAGCAGTTTAGGACCCCAGGAGAATGAAGCTTTCTTT.

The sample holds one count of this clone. DNA of the CDR3: TGTGCCAGCGGCGGACTAGCGTCCAATGAGCAGTTCTTC. Its protein product is CASGGLASNEQFF. The chain carries TRBV9 and TRBJ2-1, with 9 bases fitting TRBD2. CDR1 SGDLS and CDR2 YYNGEE come from the germline V gene. V lost 7 bases and J lost 6; bases outside the gene matches: 5. The CDR3 consists of 13 residues.

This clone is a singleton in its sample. This CDR3 reads CASSEDRGVEQFF. DNA of the CDR3: TGTGCCAGCAGTGAGGACAGGGGGGTTGAGCAGTTCTTC. This sequence joins TRBV2 and TRBJ2-1, with 10 positions matching TRBD1. CDR3 length: 13 amino acids. CDR1 and CDR2 (germline): SNHLY, FYNNEI. The V gene end was trimmed by 3 bases and the J gene end by 9 bases; junction bases not matched to a gene: 2.